The clone carrying this T cell receptor beta chain occurred a few times. The sample originates from a study of blood T cells in healthy people across ages. CDR3 length: 13 amino acids. The V gene's germline CDR1 is LNHNV and CDR2 YYDKDF (reference sequence). Trimming took off 4 bases at V and 0 bases at J, with 6 bases between the two ends. Sample-barcoded 5' priming and a J-beta primer mix drove a second PCR of about 7 to 11 cycles. TCRdb re-called the 5' RACE reads with MiXCR, one entry per CDR3 protein. This table has under 1,000,000 distinct CDR3 sequences, around 45% appearing once. Sequencing used blood. This receptor was identified in an older man in good health. The chain is built from TRBV15 and TRBJ1-2; no definite D call. The CDR3 DNA follows: TGTGCCACCAGCACTGAAGCTAACTATGGCTACACCTTC. Translating it yields CATSTEANYGYTF.